The sequence of this T cell receptor beta chain was determined in a study of spatial heterogeneity in lung cancer. TCRdb analysed the 5' RACE reads with MiXCR anew, one entry per CDR3 protein. The sample contains about 120,000 distinct CDR3 sequences, 9% to 15% of which appear only once. As to time point: blood at routine non-recurrence follow-up after resection. Extraction of whole RNA from tumor, nontumor lung or frozen PBMC preceded unsorted sequencing. Points from the study as a whole: At tumor resection, ubiquitous expanded TCRs were detected in blood more often than later.

This clonotype was found a few times. Its matching antigen is unknown. The CDR3 length is 15 residues. V dropped 5 bases and J dropped 6 bases, with 23 bases sitting between them. Germline loops: CDR1 DFQATT, CDR2 SNEGSKA (reference sequence). This specimen consisted of PBMCs, obtained at follow-up. The chain joins TRBV20-1 to TRBJ2-7; tentatively, D is TRBD2 (5 bases). This receptor was identified in a male donor with early-stage non-small cell lung cancer. CDR3: CSAWTSRGSLREQYF. CDR3 coding DNA: TGCAGTGCTTGGACTTCCCGGGGTTCCCTGCGCGAGCAGTACTTC.